A single sample gave rise to the 8 T cell receptor beta chains below, sequenced in a study of blood T cell repertoires in COVID-19. The repertoire was sequenced with immunoSEQ multiplex PCR; TCRdb's copy has only in-frame clones and lacks some. The data contain 90,000 to 110,000 clones, over 75% of them singletons. The sample taken for sequencing was peripheral blood. The receptors shown here come from a woman aged 50 to 65 with acute or convalescent COVID-19.

The CDR3 coding sequence is TGTGCCTGGAGTGAACGGGGGGGCCGAAGCTCCTACGAGCAGTACTTC. Translated, it gives CAWSERGGRSSYEQYF. The chain joins TRBV30 to TRBJ2-7; 8 bases align to TRBD2. The CDR3 spans 16 residues. Germline CDR1 reads GTSNPN; CDR2 reads SVGIG (reference sequence). V lost 1 base to trimming and J lost 0 bases; unmatched junction nucleotides: 8.

The rearrangement joins TRBV10-1 to TRBJ1-2, with TRBD1 matching over 9 bases. Germline CDR1 is WNHNN and CDR2 is SYGVQD (reference sequence). Trimming at V came to 6 bases and at J to 5 bases, leaving 7 bases not matched to a gene. This CDR3 comprises 14 residues. This chain's CDR3 is CASSSGTGNYGYTF. The CDR3 nucleotides are TGCGCCAGCAGCTCCGGGACAGGGAATTATGGCTACACCTTC.

This chain connects TRBV12-5 to TRBJ1-2; D gene uncertain. The germline CDR1 and CDR2 sequences are LGHNT and FRNRAP. The CDR3 has 13 amino acids. Trimming cost V 4 bases and J 0 bases, with 6 bases left between them. The CDR3 here is CASGYEANYGYTF. In DNA, the CDR3 is TGTGCTAGTGGTTACGAGGCTAACTATGGCTACACCTTC. Full variable domain (outside the CDR3, taken from reference TRBV12-5 and TRBJ1-2): DARVTQTPRHKVTEMGQEVTMRCQPILGHNTVFWYRQTMMQGLELLAYFRNRAPLDDSGMPKDRFSAEMPDATLATLKIQPSEPRDSAVYFCASGYEANYGYTFGSGTRLTVV.

J is TRBJ1-2 and V is TRBV4-1, with TRBD1 matching over 9 bases. The trim removed 5 bases at V and 4 bases at J, leaving 5 bases unmatched. Germline lookup yields CDR1 MGHRA and CDR2 YSYEKL. This CDR3 spans 14 amino acids. CDR3: CASSTSDRGYGYTF. The CDR3 DNA reads as TGCGCCAGCAGCACGTCGGACAGGGGCTATGGCTACACCTTC.

This clone was recorded only once. This sequence joins TRBV7-3 and TRBJ1-6; perhaps TRBD1 as D (5 bases). This CDR3 has 14 residues. The germline gives CDR1 SGHTA, CDR2 FQGTGA. With 1 base removed from V and 7 bases from J, the gap between germline ends came to 8 bases. The DNA of the CDR3 is TGTGCCAGCAGCTTAATGGGGGGGAATTCACCCCTCCACTTT. Protein sequence: CASSLMGGNSPLHF. Combining the CDR3 with reference TRBV7-3 and TRBJ1-6 gives the whole variable domain GAGVSQTPSNKVTEKGKYVELRCDPISGHTALYWYRQSLGQGPEFLIYFQGTGAADDSGLPNDRFFAVRPEGSVSTLKIQRTERGDSAVYLCASSLMGGNSPLHFGNGTRLTVT.

The gene calls are TRBV28 and TRBJ2-1; possibly TRBD2 for D (7 bases). Germline lookup yields CDR1 MDHEN and CDR2 SYDVKM. V gave up 4 bases and J gave up 7 bases, with 20 bases separating them. The CDR3 is 16 amino acids. The CDR3 protein is CASSSPTGGGRNEQFF. The DNA for the CDR3 is TGTGCCAGCAGTTCTCCTACGGGGGGCGGGCGAAATGAGCAGTTCTTC. Combining the CDR3 with reference TRBV28 and TRBJ2-1 gives the whole variable domain DVKVTQSSRYLVKRTGEKVFLECVQDMDHENMFWYRQDPGLGLRLIYFSYDVKMKEKGDIPEGYSVSREKKERFSLILESASTNQTSMYLCASSSPTGGGRNEQFFGPGTRLTVL.

This clone was detected only a few times. The chain links TRBV18 to TRBJ1-3; TRBD1 aligns across 10 bases. CDR3 length: 17 amino acids. Germline CDR1 and CDR2: KGHSH and LQKENI. The J segment lost 0 bases and the V segment lost 3 bases, leaving 5 bases of the junction unmatched. As DNA, the CDR3 is TGTGCCAGCTCACCTGCCGGGACAGGGGCCTCTGGAAACACCATATATTTT. It translates to CASSPAGTGASGNTIYF. Full variable domain (remainder filled in from reference TRBV18 and TRBJ1-3): NAGVMQNPRHLVRRRGQEARLRCSPMKGHSHVYWYRQLPEEGLKFMVYLQKENIIDESGMPKERFSAEFPKEGPSILRIQQVVRGDSAAYFCASSPAGTGASGNTIYFGEGSWLTVV.

The CDR3: CASSSQQGIDSPLHF. CDR3 coding DNA: TGTGCCAGCTCATCCCAACAGGGGATTGATTCACCCCTCCACTTT. The V call is TRBV18, the J call TRBJ1-6; 7 bases are shared with TRBD1. The CDR3 sequence is 15 residues long. Germline loops: CDR1 KGHSH, CDR2 LQKENI. Unmatched junction bases numbered 9, after V lost 5 bases and J lost 8 bases.